This passage covers 21 T cell receptor beta chains from one sample sequenced in a study of breast tumors, draining lymph nodes, adjacent tissues. The lymph nodes were axillary draining lymph nodes from breast cancer patients. TCRdb re-called the multiplex PCR reads through MiXCR, storing one row per CDR3 protein. The sample lists about 150,000 distinct CDR3 sequences; 30% to 35% were seen once. The sample taken for sequencing was axillary lymph node tissue. Every receptor here comes from a female donor with breast cancer. Some clones in this sample may be carry-over from other donors' samples.

This clonotype was observed many times. The J gene is TRBJ2-6, the V gene TRBV7-9; 9 bases are shared with TRBD1. J was trimmed by 0 bases and V by 8 bases; bases with no gene match: 5. This CDR3 contains 16 residues. CDR1 and CDR2 (germline): SEHNR, FQNEAQ (reference sequence). The CDR3: CASPWTGASGANVLTF. DNA of the CDR3: TGTGCCAGCCCATGGACAGGGGCCTCTGGGGCCAACGTCCTGACTTTC.

This clonotype appeared many times. With a much larger clone just one base away, this may be a read error. J is TRBJ2-6 and V is TRBV7-6; 9 bases are shared with TRBD1. The CDR3 length is 20 residues. Germline assignment: CDR1 SGHVS and CDR2 FNYEAQ. The V gene end was trimmed by 1 base and the J gene end by 5 bases; junction bases not matched to a gene: 15. CDR3 sequence: CASSLERGQGVALRANVLTF. The CDR3 bases are TGTGCCAGCAGCTTAGAGCGGGGACAGGGAGTTGCCTTGCGGGCCAACGTCCTGACTTTC.

The rearrangement joins TRBV10-3 to TRBJ1-2; the D is unclear. Between the trimmed V and J ends, which lost 3 bases and 3 bases, there was a span of 8 bases. Germline V gene lookup returns CDR1 ENHRY and CDR2 SYGVKD. This CDR3 comprises 13 residues. CDR3 sequence (DNA): TGTGCCATCAGTGATTATTCTGACTATGGCTACACCTTC. It translates to CAISDYSDYGYTF.

At least ten counts were recorded for this clonotype. Here the CDR3 reads CASSLGQGDYGYTF. DNA of the CDR3: TGTGCCAGCAGCCTTGGACAGGGCGACTATGGCTACACCTTC. The chain employs TRBV7-9 and TRBJ1-2; 8 nucleotides agree with TRBD1. J gave up 3 bases and V 5 bases, and 5 bases lay outside the gene matches. This CDR3 spans 14 amino acids. Germline-derived CDR1 and CDR2 are SEHNR and FQNEAQ (reference sequence). Filled out from reference TRBV7-9 and TRBJ1-2, the complete variable domain reads DTGVSQNPRHKITKRGQNVTFRCDPISEHNRLYWYRQTLGQGPEFLTYFQNEAQLEKSRLLSDRFSAERPKGSFSTLEIQRTEQGDSAMYLCASSLGQGDYGYTFGSGTRLTVV.

This clonotype was detected a few times. This sequence may be a read error, since a much larger clone differs from it by one base. This chain uses TRBV7-2 with TRBJ2-5; 7 bases align to TRBD2. Per germline, CDR1 SGHTA and CDR2 FQGNSA. V lost 5 bases to trimming and J lost 6 bases; unmatched junction nucleotides: 21. The CDR3 runs to 18 residues. CDR3 DNA sequence: TGTGCCAGCAGCCCCGATTCTAGCGGACCTCGGGGCCGACAGACCCAGTACTTC. Translated: CASSPDSSGPRGRQTQYF.

This clonotype was picked up many times. This chain connects TRBV6-1 to TRBJ2-7; 9 bases line up with TRBD1. The V segment lost 2 bases and the J segment 7 bases; nucleotides outside the gene matches: 9. The CDR3 runs 15 residues. Germline V gene data show CDR1 as MNHNS and CDR2 as SASEGT. CDR3: CASSETGGATLEQYV. The CDR3 bases are TGTGCCAGCAGTGAAACAGGGGGCGCGACGTTGGAGCAGTACGTC.

This clonotype appeared many times. This chain uses TRBV7-8 with TRBJ1-6, with D maybe TRBD1 (5 bases). Between the trimmed V and J ends, which lost 5 bases and 6 bases, there was a span of 17 bases. This CDR3 region has 16 residues. CDR1 is SGHVS and CDR2 is FQNEAQ in the germline V gene. The CDR3 spells CASSLQAETANSPLHF. The CDR3 nucleotides read TGTGCCAGCAGCCTGCAGGCTGAGACAGCTAATTCACCCCTCCACTTT.

The rearrangement joins TRBV28 to TRBJ1-1, with 10 bases aligning to TRBD1. With V trimmed by 2 bases and J by 3 bases, 6 bases remained unmatched. Germline CDR1 is MDHEN and CDR2 is SYDVKM. The CDR3 sequence is 16 residues long. The CDR3: CASSLEGQGLDTEAFF. The CDR3 DNA reads as TGTGCCAGCAGTTTAGAGGGACAGGGGTTGGACACTGAAGCTTTCTTT.

This clonotype came up a few times. The CDR3 nucleotides read TGTGCCAGCCGTTGGGGGAGGAACACCGGGGAGCTGTTTTTT. This gives the protein CASRWGRNTGELFF. The V call is TRBV6-5, the J call TRBJ2-2, with D perhaps TRBD1 or TRBD2 (5 bases each). The CDR3 sequence is 14 residues long. Germline values: CDR1 MNHEY, CDR2 SVGAGI. V lost 8 bases, J lost 1 base, and 11 bases lay in between.

Ten or more counts support this clonotype. The CDR3: CASSLGGGFTYEQYV. The CDR3 nucleotides read TGTGCCAGCAGCTTAGGAGGTGGGTTCACCTACGAGCAGTACGTC. The chain couples TRBV11-2 to TRBJ2-7; D ambiguous. Germline assignment: CDR1 SGHAT and CDR2 FQNNGV. The CDR3 loop spans 15 amino acids. Trimming pared 1 base from V and 2 bases from J, leaving 12 bases between.

This clonotype was detected many times. V is TRBV5-1 and J is TRBJ2-7; TRBD2 matches 8 bases. Per the germline V gene, CDR1 is SGHRS and CDR2 is YFSETQ. This CDR3 has 14 residues. V dropped 4 bases and J dropped 1; count of bases not matched to a gene: 4. This CDR3 reads CASSPTSESYEQYF. DNA of the CDR3: TGCGCCAGCAGCCCGACTAGCGAGTCCTACGAGCAGTACTTC. Full variable domain (missing parts from reference TRBV5-1 and TRBJ2-7): KAGVTQTPRYLIKTRGQQVTLSCSPISGHRSVSWYQQTPGQGLQFLFEYFSETQRNKGNFPGRFSGRQFSNSRSEMNVSTLELGDSALYLCASSPTSESYEQYFGPGTRLTVT.

This chain joins TRBV11-2 and TRBJ1-1; TRBD1 might be the D (6 bases). V was shortened by 6 bases and J by 6 bases, with 17 bases between the two germline ends. There are 14 residues in the CDR3. CDR1 is SGHAT, CDR2 FQNNGV, per germline. This chain's CDR3 is CASSPGGAVSEAFF. CDR3 nucleotide sequence: TGTGCCAGCAGTCCGGGGGGGGCTGTGTCTGAAGCTTTCTTT.

The rearrangement joins TRBV3-2 to TRBJ1-3. TRBV3-2 is termed a pseudogene. The CDR3 totals 11 residues. CDR3 protein: CASRQGNTIYF. The CDR3 nucleotides read TGTGCCAGCAGACAGGGAAACACCATATATTTT.

The CDR3 spells CSARPGALGYTF. CDR3 DNA sequence: TGCAGTGCTAGACCAGGGGCTTTGGGCTACACCTTC. The genes are TRBV20-1 and TRBJ1-2, with D possibly matching TRBD1 (6 bases). V dropped 2 bases and J dropped 8 bases, with 12 bases sitting between them. Per the germline V gene, CDR1 is DFQATT and CDR2 is SNEGSKA (reference sequence). CDR3 length equals 12 residues.

Of note for this clonotype: A much larger clone sits a single nucleotide away, making a read error possible. A read error is likely, as this CDR3 ends without the conserved phenylalanine or tryptophan. V usage is TRBV28 and J usage is TRBJ1-2, with D hard to call. The CDR3 consists of 11 residues. V was shortened by 4 bases and J by 11 bases, with 11 bases between the two germline ends. The germline gives CDR1 MDHEN, CDR2 SYDVKM. Here the CDR3 DNA reads TGTGCCAGCAGTTCACCGACCGGATACACCTAC. Its protein product is CASSSPTGYTY.

In its sample, this clonotype was seen many times. V gene TRBV7-8 combines with J gene TRBJ2-5, with D hard to call. Trimming took off 0 bases at V and 1 base at J, with 6 bases between the two ends. Per the germline V gene, CDR1 is SGHVS and CDR2 is FQNEAQ. The CDR3 runs to 14 residues. CDR3 loop: CASSLAALQETQYF. CDR3 nucleotide sequence: TGTGCCAGCAGCTTAGCCGCCCTCCAAGAGACCCAGTACTTC.

A note on this clonotype: Since a much larger clone is just one base distant, this may be a read error. This chain joins TRBV5-4 and TRBJ1-2; TRBD1 might be the D (5 bases). V was clipped by 4 bases and J by 7 bases, with 14 bases between them. The CDR3 sequence is 13 residues long. CDR1 is SGHNT and CDR2 is YYREEE in the germline V gene (reference sequence). The CDR3 sequence: CASSRGLAPGYTF. CDR3 DNA sequence: TGTGCCAGCAGCCGGGGGTTGGCACCTGGCTACACCTTC. Looking up the rest from reference TRBV5-4 and TRBJ1-2 gives the full variable domain: ETGVTQSPTHLIKTRGQQVTLRCSSQSGHNTVSWYQQALGQGPQFIFQYYREEENGRGNFPPRFSGLQFPNYSSELNVNALELDDSALYLCASSRGLAPGYTFGSGTRLTVV.

This clonotype was observed at least ten times. The gene calls are TRBV24-1 and TRBJ2-6; no reliable D call. The germline V gene encodes CDR1 KGHDR and CDR2 SFDVKD. The ends were cut back, 3 bases at V and 2 bases at J, with 7 bases in the middle. There are 15 residues in the CDR3. The CDR3 DNA reads as TGTGCCACCAGTGATCCAGCCGCTGGGGCCAACGTCCTGACTTTC. Amino acid sequence: CATSDPAAGANVLTF.

J is TRBJ2-5 and V is TRBV9, with 7 bases lining up with TRBD2. CDR1 is SGDLS, CDR2 YYNGEE, per germline. V was pared by 5 bases and J by 2 bases, with 3 bases of the junction left unmatched. The CDR3 is made up of 13 amino acids. CDR3 sequence reads: CASSPGGQETQYF. The CDR3 coding sequence is TGTGCCAGCAGTCCCGGGGGGCAAGAGACCCAGTACTTC.

This clonotype was seen at least ten times. The V call is TRBV6-5, the J call TRBJ1-6, with a tentative D call TRBD1 (6 bases). The CDR3 spans 16 residues. CDR1 MNHEY and CDR2 SVGAGI come from the germline V gene. The V gene lost 5 bases and the J gene lost 0 bases, with 11 bases spanning the gap. This CDR3 reads CASSQTGTSYNSPLHF. The CDR3, as DNA: TGTGCCAGCAGTCAAACAGGGACCTCCTATAATTCACCCCTCCACTTT.

This clonotype was picked up many times. V and J are TRBV5-6 and TRBJ2-3, with 9 bases that match TRBD1. V dropped 2 bases and J dropped 3; count of bases not matched to a gene: 4. This CDR3 has 15 amino acids. Per the germline V gene, CDR1 is SGHDT and CDR2 is YYEEEE. CDR3 coding DNA: TGTGCCAGCAGCTTAGACAGGGGGATGACAGATACGCAGTATTTT. Translated: CASSLDRGMTDTQYF.